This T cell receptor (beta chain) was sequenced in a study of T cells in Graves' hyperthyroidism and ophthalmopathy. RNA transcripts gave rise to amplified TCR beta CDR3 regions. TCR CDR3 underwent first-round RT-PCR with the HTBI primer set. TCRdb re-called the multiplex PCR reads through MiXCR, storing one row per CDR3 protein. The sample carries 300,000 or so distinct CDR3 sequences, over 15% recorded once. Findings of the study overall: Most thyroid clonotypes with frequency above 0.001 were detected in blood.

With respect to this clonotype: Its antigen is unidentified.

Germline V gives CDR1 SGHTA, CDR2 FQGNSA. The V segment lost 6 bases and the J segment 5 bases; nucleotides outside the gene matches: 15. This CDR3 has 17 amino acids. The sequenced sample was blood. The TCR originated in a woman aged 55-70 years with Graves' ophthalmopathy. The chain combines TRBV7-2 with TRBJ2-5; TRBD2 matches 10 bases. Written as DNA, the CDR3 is TGTGCCAGCAGTTCCAGAGCGGGAGGGGGGGGGGGGGAGACCCAGTACTTC. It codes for CASSSRAGGGGGETQYF.